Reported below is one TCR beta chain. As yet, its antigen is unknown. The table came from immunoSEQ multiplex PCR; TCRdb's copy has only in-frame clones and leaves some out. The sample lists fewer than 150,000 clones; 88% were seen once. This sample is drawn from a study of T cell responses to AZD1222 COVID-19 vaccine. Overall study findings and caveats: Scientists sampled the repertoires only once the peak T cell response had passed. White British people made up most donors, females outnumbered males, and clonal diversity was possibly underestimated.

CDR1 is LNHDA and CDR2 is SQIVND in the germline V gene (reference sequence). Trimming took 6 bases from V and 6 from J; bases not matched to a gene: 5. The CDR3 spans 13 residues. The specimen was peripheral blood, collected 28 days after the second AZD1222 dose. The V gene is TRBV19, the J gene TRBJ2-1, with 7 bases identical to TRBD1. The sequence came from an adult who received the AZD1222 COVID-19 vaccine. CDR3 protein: CASSVDRFNEQFF. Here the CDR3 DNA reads TGTGCCAGTAGCGTGGACAGGTTCAATGAGCAGTTCTTC.